One and the same sample provided the 32 T cell receptor beta chains below, sequenced in a study of T cells in localized non-small cell lung cancer. Assay used: immunoSEQ multiplex PCR; TCRdb lists only in-frame clones, some missing. The table lists 50,000 to 75,000 clones, around 90% of them singletons. The input for sequencing was peripheral blood, taken before any cancer treatment. The receptors stem from a man aged 40 to 70 with stage I squamous cell lung carcinoma.

The V call is TRBV19, the J call TRBJ1-5; D is uncertain. This CDR3 region has 13 residues. V lost 7 bases to trimming and J lost 5 bases, with 12 bases between them. Germline loops: CDR1 LNHDA, CDR2 SQIVND (reference sequence). CDR3 region: CASMKGIYQPQHF. CDR3 DNA: TGTGCCAGTATGAAGGGAATATATCAGCCCCAGCATTTT.

V is TRBV9 and J is TRBJ1-2; 11 nucleotides line up with TRBD1. The CDR3 extends over 15 amino acids. Unmatched junction bases numbered 4, after V lost 0 bases and J lost 6 bases. In germline, CDR1 is SGDLS, CDR2 YYNGEE. CDR3 region: CASSVVPGQGDGYTF. The CDR3 nucleotides are TGTGCCAGCAGCGTAGTCCCGGGACAGGGGGATGGCTACACCTTC.

V gene TRBV4-1 combines with J gene TRBJ2-3; D gene unclear. V was clipped by 3 bases and J by 1 base, with 5 bases between them. This CDR3 is 13 amino acids long. Germline V gene data show CDR1 as MGHRA and CDR2 as YSYEKL. The CDR3 region is CASSQTGTDTQYF. In nucleotides, the CDR3 is TGCGCCAGCAGCCAGACGGGCACAGATACGCAGTATTTT.

The chain employs TRBV27 and TRBJ2-7, with D tentatively TRBD1 or TRBD2 (5 bases each). CDR3 length equals 14 residues. The V end lost 2 bases, the J end lost 0 bases, and 8 bases lay between the germline ends. Germline V gives CDR1 MNHEY, CDR2 SMNVEV (reference sequence). DNA for the CDR3: TGTGCCAGCAGTTTAAGGGACGGCTCCTACGAGCAGTACTTC. Its protein is CASSLRDGSYEQYF.

The rearrangement joins TRBV7-3 to TRBJ2-7; D remains ambiguous. The CDR3 has 13 residues. V lost 4 bases to trimming and J lost 3 bases, with 10 bases between them. Germline lookup yields CDR1 SGHTA and CDR2 FQGTGA. CDR3 residues: CASSSAGRYEQYF. In DNA form, the CDR3 reads TGTGCCAGCAGCTCCGCTGGACGCTACGAGCAGTACTTC.

The rearrangement joins TRBV7-9 to TRBJ2-7; 11 positions match TRBD1. CDR3 length equals 14 residues. After removal of 6 bases from V and 6 bases from J, the junction contained 7 bases not matched to a gene. CDR1 and CDR2 (germline): SEHNR, FQNEAQ (reference sequence). The CDR3 protein is CASRPGQGAGEQYF. CDR3 DNA: TGTGCCAGCAGACCCGGACAGGGGGCAGGCGAGCAGTACTTC.

The chain uses TRBV28 and TRBJ1-2, with D tentatively TRBD1 (5 bases). CDR1 is MDHEN, CDR2 SYDVKM, per germline. The CDR3 extends over 15 amino acids. Trimming stripped 10 bases from V and 0 bases from J, with 18 bases between. CDR3 loop: CATVLEGAANYGYTF. The CDR3 DNA follows: TGTGCCACCGTATTAGAAGGGGCCGCTAACTATGGCTACACCTTC.

V usage is TRBV28 and J usage is TRBJ1-3; D ambiguous. Germline loops: CDR1 MDHEN, CDR2 SYDVKM. Trimming shortened V by 5 bases and J by 1 base, and 15 bases separated the two germline ends. The CDR3 extends over 16 amino acids. The CDR3 reads CASSPPGEGSGNTIYF. DNA for the CDR3: TGTGCCAGCAGTCCCCCGGGAGAAGGGTCTGGAAACACCATATATTTT.

This sequence joins TRBV7-9 and TRBJ2-5; D gene ambiguous. The CDR3 consists of 18 residues. Trimming removed 5 bases from V and 1 base from J, with 23 bases in between. Germline-derived CDR1 and CDR2 are SEHNR and FQNEAQ (reference sequence). The CDR3: CASSPIRRSSGLQETQYF. The CDR3 coding sequence is TGTGCCAGCAGCCCCATCCGCCGCTCGTCCGGGCTCCAAGAGACCCAGTACTTC.

V gene TRBV7-9 combines with J gene TRBJ2-2; a weak D match, TRBD2 (5 bases). Germline V gene data show CDR1 as SEHNR and CDR2 as FQNEAQ (reference sequence). The CDR3 is made up of 15 amino acids. V lost 7 bases and J lost 1, with 13 bases in between. The CDR3 reads CASTLRGGNTGELFF. The CDR3 nucleotides are TGTGCCAGCACCCTCCGCGGAGGGAACACCGGGGAGCTGTTTTTT.

The chain links TRBV25-1 to TRBJ2-3, with 13 bases lining up with TRBD2. V lost 6 bases and J lost 1; bases outside the gene matches: 10. The length of the CDR3 is 18 residues. Per the germline V gene, CDR1 is MGHDK and CDR2 is SYGVNS. The CDR3 sequence: CASRGGTSGNGGTDTQYF. CDR3 bases: TGTGCCAGCAGAGGAGGGACTAGCGGGAATGGGGGCACAGATACGCAGTATTTT.

The V call is TRBV5-1, the J call TRBJ1-1; no firm D call. The CDR3 has 15 amino acids. V dropped 2 bases and J dropped 3 bases, with 14 bases sitting between them. Germline values: CDR1 SGHRS, CDR2 YFSETQ. For the CDR3, the DNA is TGCGCCAGCAGCTTTGCACTTTACGGGGACACTGAAGCTTTCTTT. This translates into CASSFALYGDTEAFF.

This chain links TRBV2 with TRBJ2-3; D is possibly TRBD2 (6 bases). The length of the CDR3 is 12 residues. The V gene lost 6 bases and the J gene lost 3 bases, with 7 bases spanning the gap. CDR1 and CDR2 from the germline V gene are SNHLY and FYNNEI. This CDR3 is CASRAGTDTQYF. The CDR3, as DNA: TGTGCCAGCAGGGCGGGAACAGATACGCAGTATTTT.

The chain recombines TRBV6-1 with TRBJ1-5; 8 nucleotides line up with TRBD1. Unmatched junction bases numbered 6, after V lost 8 bases and J lost 6 bases. Germline loops: CDR1 MNHNS, CDR2 SASEGT. CDR3 size: 13 residues. As DNA, the CDR3 is TGTGCCAGCGCGACAGGGGATCTTCAGCCCCAGCATTTT. Translated: CASATGDLQPQHF.

V usage is TRBV7-3 and J usage is TRBJ2-7; no definite D call. Trimming removed 5 bases at V and 7 bases at J, with 15 bases between. Germline CDR1 is SGHTA and CDR2 is FQGTGA. The CDR3 is 13 residues long. This CDR3 reads CASSLYPETEQYF. The CDR3, as DNA: TGTGCCAGCAGCCTATACCCCGAGACAGAGCAGTACTTC.

In its sample, this clone was seen a few times. The chain couples TRBV7-9 to TRBJ2-1; 7 bases match TRBD2. The V segment lost 6 bases and the J segment 7 bases; nucleotides outside the gene matches: 21. The V gene's germline CDR1 is SEHNR and CDR2 FQNEAQ (reference sequence). The CDR3 covers 18 residues. CDR3: CASSSGGGHGSLINEQFF. In DNA, the CDR3 is TGTGCCAGCAGTTCTGGGGGAGGGCACGGGAGTCTTATTAATGAGCAGTTCTTC.

The J gene is TRBJ2-1, the V gene TRBV4-1, with 8 bases lining up with TRBD2. This CDR3 contains 16 residues. The V gene end was trimmed by 4 bases and the J gene end by 6 bases; junction bases not matched to a gene: 11. The V gene's germline CDR1 is MGHRA and CDR2 YSYEKL. The DNA for the CDR3 is TGCGCCAGCAGCCCTCTAGGGACTAGGGTTTTCAATGAGCAGTTCTTC. This sequence encodes CASSPLGTRVFNEQFF.

The chain has TRBV29-1 and TRBJ2-7; 7 bases map to TRBD1. CDR3 size: 11 residues. The V gene end was trimmed by 6 bases and the J gene end by 7 bases; junction bases not matched to a gene: 6. Germline CDR1 is SQVTM and CDR2 is ANQGSEA. CDR3 protein: CSVGQPGEQYF. The CDR3 DNA reads TGCAGCGTGGGACAGCCTGGGGAGCAGTACTTC.

This chain connects TRBV15 to TRBJ1-5; weak D call: TRBD1 (5 bases). CDR1 is LNHNV and CDR2 is YYDKDF in the germline V gene (reference sequence). Trimming left V 1 base short and J 3 bases short, with 10 bases between. This CDR3 is built from 15 residues. The CDR3, as DNA: TGTGCCACCAGCAGAGGGGACCGGGACAATCAGCCCCAGCATTTT. This encodes CATSRGDRDNQPQHF.

The V call is TRBV15, the J call TRBJ2-3, with 9 nucleotides matching TRBD2. With V trimmed by 0 bases and J by 4 bases, 8 bases remained unmatched. This CDR3 comprises 17 residues. Germline V gives CDR1 LNHNV, CDR2 YYDKDF (reference sequence). The CDR3 spells CATSRDLITSGSDTQYF. The CDR3 coding sequence is TGTGCCACCAGCAGAGATCTCATCACTAGCGGGTCAGATACGCAGTATTTT.

The chain recombines TRBV10-1 with TRBJ1-1; D is uncertain. The V gene's germline CDR1 is WNHNN and CDR2 SYGVQD (reference sequence). Trimming removed 6 bases from V and 1 base from J, with 9 bases in between. CDR3 length: 13 amino acids. The CDR3 loop reads CASSPDGNTEAFF. The CDR3 coding sequence is TGCGCCAGCAGCCCGGATGGGAACACTGAAGCTTTCTTT.

This chain uses TRBV10-3 with TRBJ1-2; D may be TRBD1 (6 bases). The germline V gene encodes CDR1 ENHRY and CDR2 SYGVKD. The CDR3 contains 13 residues. V dropped 5 bases and J dropped 6 bases, with 13 bases sitting between them. The CDR3 reads CAISPRGDDGYTF. CDR3 coding DNA: TGTGCCATCAGTCCCAGGGGAGACGATGGCTACACCTTC.

The chain recombines TRBV12-5 with TRBJ2-1; 13 positions match TRBD2. The V and J ends lost 4 bases and 13 bases, in that order; junction bases with no gene match: 4. Germline V gives CDR1 LGHNT, CDR2 FRNRAP. The CDR3 contains 13 residues. The DNA of the CDR3 is TGTGCTAGTGGTTGGGGGACTAGCGGGACCCAGTTCTTC. Protein product: CASGWGTSGTQFF.

The chain has TRBV11-2 and TRBJ1-3; 7 bases are a match to TRBD1. V lost 4 bases and J lost 0; bases outside the gene matches: 6. Looked up from germline, CDR1 is SGHAT and CDR2 is FQNNGV. The length of the CDR3 is 16 residues. CDR3 bases: TGTGCCAGCAGCTACTGGGCAGGGGGCTCTGGAAACACCATATATTTT. Its protein is CASSYWAGGSGNTIYF.

The chain links TRBV5-3 to TRBJ1-1; D gene unclear. Being an ORF, TRBV5-3 has a function that is uncertain. V lost 2 bases, J lost 3 bases, and 8 bases lay in between. This CDR3 region has 13 residues. CDR3: CARSFIGDTEAFF. For the CDR3, the DNA is TGTGCCAGAAGCTTTATCGGCGACACTGAAGCTTTCTTT.

The table lists this clone with a count of one. The J gene is TRBJ2-1, the V gene TRBV12-5; possibly TRBD1 for D (5 bases). The CDR3 contains 13 residues. Deletions cut 5 bases from V and 6 bases from J, with 11 bases between. Germline CDR1 is LGHNT and CDR2 is FRNRAP. This CDR3 reads CASGNHRSNEQFF. DNA of the CDR3: TGTGCTAGTGGTAATCACAGGTCCAATGAGCAGTTCTTC.

The chain carries TRBV30 and TRBJ1-3, with D possibly being TRBD1 (5 bases). CDR1 and CDR2 from the germline V gene are GTSNPN and SVGIG (reference sequence). The V end lost 3 bases, the J end lost 1 base, and 13 bases lay between the germline ends. The CDR3 sequence is 15 residues long. DNA of the CDR3: TGTGCCTGGAGCCAGCCCGGGGGATCTGGAAACACCATATATTTT. Protein product: CAWSQPGGSGNTIYF.

The V call is TRBV7-2, the J call TRBJ1-5; D may be TRBD1 (5 bases). CDR3 size: 14 residues. V dropped 5 bases and J dropped 9 bases, with 17 bases sitting between them. CDR1 SGHTA and CDR2 FQGNSA come from the germline V gene. CDR3: CASSLPAGGTPQHF. The CDR3 region has the DNA TGTGCCAGCAGCCTCCCGGCTGGGGGGACGCCCCAGCATTTT. Combining the CDR3 with reference TRBV7-2 and TRBJ1-5 gives the whole variable domain GAGVSQSPSNKVTEKGKDVELRCDPISGHTALYWYRQSLGQGLEFLIYFQGNSAPDKSGLPSDRFSAERTGGSVSTLTIQRTQQEDSAVYLCASSLPAGGTPQHFGDGTRLSIL.

This rearrangement joins TRBV5-5 to TRBJ2-5; D may be TRBD1 or TRBD2 (5 bases each). Trimming took 3 bases from V and 2 from J, leaving 14 bases between them. CDR1 SGHKS and CDR2 YYEKEE come from the germline V gene (reference sequence). The CDR3 runs 15 residues. The CDR3 here is CASSSLREPQETQYF. The CDR3 nucleotides are TGTGCCAGCAGCTCCCTCAGGGAGCCACAAGAGACCCAGTACTTC.

The chain is built from TRBV7-2 and TRBJ1-5; no reliable D call. This CDR3 region has 14 residues. Germline CDR1 is SGHTA and CDR2 is FQGNSA. V lost 1 base and J lost 2, with 6 bases in between. CDR3 nucleotides: TGTGCCAGCAGCTTAGTTTCAGGCAATCAGCCCCAGCATTTT. This gives the protein CASSLVSGNQPQHF.

The V gene is TRBV15, the J gene TRBJ2-3; tentatively, D is TRBD1 or TRBD2 (6 bases each). The CDR3 spans 15 residues. Germline V gives CDR1 LNHNV, CDR2 YYDKDF (reference sequence). Between the trimmed V and J ends, which lost 8 bases and 6 bases, there was a span of 21 bases. CDR3 bases: TGTGCCACCGGGGAGGCTGTGGGGGCCTTGGATACGCAGTATTTT. This translates into CATGEAVGALDTQYF.

V usage is TRBV5-1 and J usage is TRBJ1-6, with D possibly TRBD1 on 5 matching bases. Germline CDR1 and CDR2: SGHRS and YFSETQ. This CDR3 is built from 13 residues. V was trimmed by 6 bases and J by 14 bases, leaving 18 bases between them. DNA of the CDR3: TGCGCCAGCACCCGGGGGGTCGACGAAACCCTCCACTTT. Protein: CASTRGVDETLHF.